The 17 T cell receptor beta chains below all came from one sample that was sequenced in a study of tumor-infiltrating lymphocytes in primary liver carcinoma. Starting material of about 480 ng total RNA yielded TCR beta cDNA via a constant-region primer. Three nested multiplex PCR rounds of slightly modified ARM-PCR generated TCR beta libraries. The two initial PCR rounds, approximately 10 cycles each, used TRBV1-TRBV30 forward and C-beta reverse primers. TCRdb redid the calling of the multiplex PCR reads with MiXCR, one entry per CDR3 protein. The sample records some 110,000 distinct CDR3 sequences, 60% to 75% being singletons. Total RNA and DNA came together from approximately 20-30 mg of bulk tissue without cell sorting. The sequencing input was liver tumor tissue from sampling region 3. The subset is: tumor region T3, left-lateral pole. Receptors originate from a woman in her sixties with primary liver carcinoma and hepatitis B virus infection.

The chain couples TRBV11-2 to TRBJ2-7, with 9 nucleotides matching TRBD2. Unmatched junction bases numbered 7, after V lost 10 bases and J lost 0 bases. In germline, CDR1 is SGHAT, CDR2 FQNNGV. This CDR3 has 14 amino acids. The chain's CDR3 is CANRWTSVSYEQYF. CDR3 DNA: TGTGCCAATAGATGGACTAGCGTCTCCTACGAGCAGTACTTC.

On this clonotype itself: This clone may be a read error of a much larger clone one base away. V usage is TRBV28 and J usage is TRBJ2-7; D not resolved. The CDR3 has 15 amino acids. Trimming removed 6 bases at V and 4 bases at J, with 19 bases between. Per germline, CDR1 MDHEN and CDR2 SYDVKM. The CDR3 here is CASRFSAIGDYEQYF. DNA of the CDR3: TGTGCCAGCAGGTTTTCGGCGATTGGGGATTACGAGCAGTACTTC.

About this clonotype: A much larger clone sits a single nucleotide away, making a read error possible. The V gene is TRBV25-1, the J gene TRBJ2-3; 7 nucleotides match TRBD2. The CDR3 runs 16 residues. Germline-derived CDR1 and CDR2 are MGHDK and SYGVNS. With V trimmed by 3 bases and J by 0 bases, 6 bases remained unmatched. The CDR3 DNA reads TGTGCCAGCAGTGATTTGGCTAGCGGTAGCACAGATACGCAGTATTTT. Its protein is CASSDLASGSTDTQYF.

This clonotype was picked up one time. As the CDR3 is not closed by the conserved phenylalanine or tryptophan, this likely results from a read error. The chain links TRBV12-3 or TRBV12-4 to TRBJ2-1; TRBD1 matches at 8 bases. The CDR3 totals 16 residues. The DNA for the CDR3 is TGTGCCAGCAGTTCTCGCCCACGGGACAGGAACAATGGGCAGTTCATC. Protein: CASSSRPRDRNNGQFI.

The rearrangement links TRBV29-1 to TRBJ1-4; 7 bases fit TRBD1. The germline CDR1 and CDR2 sequences are SQVTM and ANQGSEA. The CDR3 runs 13 residues. J was trimmed by 7 bases and V by 6 bases; bases with no gene match: 8. In DNA, the CDR3 is TGCAGCGTGGGGATAGGGGGCGGTGAAAAACTGTTTTTT. Translating gives CSVGIGGGEKLFF. The full variable domain, with the rest looked up from reference TRBV29-1 and TRBJ1-4, is SAVISQKPSRDICQRGTSLTIQCQVDSQVTMMFWYRQQPGQSLTLIATANQGSEATYESGFVIDKFPISRPNLTFSTLTVSNMSPEDSSIYLCSVGIGGGEKLFFGSGTQLSVL.

There are many counts of this clonotype. The chain is built from TRBV29-1 and TRBJ2-7; D is unresolved. The V gene lost 4 bases and the J gene lost 9 bases, with 16 bases spanning the gap. The germline V gene has CDR1 SQVTM and CDR2 ANQGSEA. The CDR3 spans 12 residues. CDR3: CSVVMSRGVQYF. The CDR3 bases are TGCAGCGTTGTGATGTCCCGTGGCGTGCAGTACTTC.

On this clonotype: Compared with germline, one end of the junction differs, possibly owing to a read error. The J gene is TRBJ2-4, the V gene TRBV29-1, with 8 bases matching TRBD1. The CDR3 is 13 amino acids. From germline, CDR1 is SQVTM and CDR2 ANQGSEA. The CDR3 bases are TGCAGTGTTGCCTGGACAGGGCAGGACATTCAGTACTTC. Translation gives CSVAWTGQDIQYF.

Comment on this clonotype: The missing conserved phenylalanine or tryptophan at the end of this CDR3 makes a read error likely. The DNA of the CDR3 is TGTCCCAGCAGTTACCCCGGGACTAGTCATCCCAGAGGGCAGTTCATC. This encodes CPSSYPGTSHPRGQFI. The chain combines TRBV28 with TRBJ2-1; TRBD2 aligns across 8 bases. This CDR3 is built from 16 residues. Germline CDR1 reads MDHEN; CDR2 reads SYDVKM.

A remark on this clonotype: This may stem from a read error, because a much larger clone lies one nucleotide away. J is TRBJ2-1 and V is TRBV14, with D perhaps TRBD2 (5 bases). Germline loops: CDR1 SGHDN, CDR2 FVKESK. This CDR3 has 15 amino acids. V was cut by 5 bases and J by 5 bases, with 16 bases left in between. In nucleotides, the CDR3 is TGTGCCAGCAGCAAGAAAGCGGATCCTCACAATGAGCAGTTCTTC. Protein sequence: CASSKKADPHNEQFF.

Points on this clonotype: An end of the junction does not agree with germline; a read error may underlie this. The gene calls are TRBV18 and TRBJ2-4; D gene unclear. The CDR3 sequence is 15 residues long. CDR1 is KGHSH, CDR2 LQKENI, per germline. As DNA, the CDR3 is TGTGCCAGCTCACAGGACGGGTTAGCCAAAAAAATTCAGTACTTC. Amino acid sequence: CASSQDGLAKKIQYF.

A word on this clonotype: Mismatch with germline at one junction end may stem from a read error. This chain links TRBV11-2 with TRBJ2-1; TRBD2 aligns across 8 bases. CDR3 length equals 17 residues. Germline V gene sequence: CDR1 SGHAT, CDR2 FQNNGV. The CDR3 coding sequence is TGTGCCAGCAACTTATGTTCATTGACTAGCGTCCGGAATGAGCAGTTCTTC. Translation: CASNLCSLTSVRNEQFF. The whole variable domain, filled in from reference TRBV11-2 and TRBJ2-1, reads EAGVAQSPRYKIIEKRQSVAFWCNPISGHATLYWYQQILGQGPKLLIQFQNNGVVDDSQLPKDRFSAERLKGVDSTLKIQPAKLEDSAVYLCASNLCSLTSVRNEQFFGPGTRLTVL.

This clonotype was recorded once. One end of the junction does not line up with germline, which may come from a read error. The chain uses TRBV7-2 and TRBJ1-2; a possible D gene is TRBD1 (5 bases). The CDR3 is made up of 15 amino acids. In germline, CDR1 is SGHTA, CDR2 FQGNSA. The CDR3 bases are TGTGCCAGCAGCTTAGCGCAGGGATCCCACTATTGCTACACCTTC. It yields the protein CASSLAQGSHYCYTF.

This sequence joins TRBV5-1 and TRBJ2-1; TRBD1 or TRBD2 may be the D gene (5 bases each). CDR3 length equals 14 residues. Germline V gives CDR1 SGHRS, CDR2 YFSETQ. The V gene lost 3 bases and the J gene lost 5 bases, with 12 bases spanning the gap. CDR3 protein: CASSSPGRHNEQFF. The CDR3 DNA is TGCGCCAGCAGCTCTCCGGGACGACACAATGAGCAGTTCTTC.

A single count supports this clonotype. At one of its ends the junction is not consistent with the germline gene, which may arise from a read error. V is TRBV11-3 and J is TRBJ1-2; no clear D. The V gene's germline CDR1 is SGHNT and CDR2 YENEEA. The CDR3 contains 13 residues. The CDR3 DNA sequence: TGTGCCAGCAACCCAGGCCTTAACTATGGCTATACCTTC. Translated, it gives CASNPGLNYGYTF.

The chain has TRBV30 and TRBJ2-1; 12 bases align to TRBD2. Germline loops: CDR1 GTSNPN, CDR2 SVGIG (reference sequence). V was clipped by 3 bases and J by 10 bases; unmatched bases: 4. CDR3 length: 13 residues. DNA of the CDR3: TGTGCCTGGAGCGGAGGGACTAGCGGGGAGCAGTTCTTC. Encoded protein: CAWSGGTSGEQFF.

The sample holds a few counts of this clonotype. V is TRBV5-1 and J is TRBJ1-2; TRBD1 agrees at 7 bases. The germline gives CDR1 SGHRS, CDR2 YFSETQ. With 3 bases clipped from V and 2 bases from J, the junction kept 4 bases outside the gene matches. The CDR3 extends over 14 amino acids. Here the CDR3 DNA reads TGCGCCAGCAGCTCAAACAGGGGAAACTATGGCTACACCTTC. It codes for CASSSNRGNYGYTF.

Details on this clonotype: Its ends do not fully match the called genes, so a read error is possible. This rearrangement joins TRBV28 to TRBJ1-5; TRBD1 aligns across 7 bases. The CDR3 totals 15 residues. Looked up from germline, CDR1 is MDHEN and CDR2 is SYDVKM. CDR3 nucleotides: TGTGCCAGCAGGTTTTCAGGGGGTAGTAATCAGTCCCATCATTTT. Its translation: CASRFSGGSNQSHHF.